A single sample is the source of the 16 T cell receptor beta chains below, sequenced in a study of blood T cell repertoires in COVID-19. The method was immunoSEQ multiplex PCR; TCRdb's version includes in-frame clones alone and lacks a portion of them. The sample carries about 670,000 clones, around 89% recorded once. Sequencing used peripheral blood. These receptors all come from a woman aged 18-29 years with acute or convalescent COVID-19.

As concerns this clone: The junction does not match germline at one end; this may be a read error. The CDR3 region is CAWGVGPATEAFF. In nucleotides, the CDR3 is TGTGCCTGGGGTGTGGGGCCCGCCACTGAAGCTTTCTTT. The chain has TRBV30 and TRBJ1-1, with D maybe TRBD1 (5 bases). There are 13 residues in the CDR3. Germline V gene data show CDR1 as GTSNPN and CDR2 as SVGIG (reference sequence).

The V and J genes are TRBV21-1 and TRBJ2-7; TRBD1 is taken as the D call from the table, unchecked against the DNA. TRBV21-1 represents a pseudogene. CDR3 size: 15 residues. The CDR3: CASSARDRGQYEQYF. CDR3 in DNA: TGTGCCAGCAGCGCTCGGGACAGGGGGCAATACGAGCAGTACTTC.

The J gene is TRBJ2-2, the V gene TRBV4-1; D possibly corresponds to TRBD2 (5 bases). The V end was cut by 1 base, the J end by 2 bases, with 17 bases between. CDR3 length: 18 residues. Germline CDR1 reads MGHRA; CDR2 reads YSYEKL. The CDR3 protein is CASSQGLSGPPNTGELFF. CDR3 in DNA: TGCGCCAGCAGCCAAGGACTATCCGGACCACCCAACACCGGGGAGCTGTTTTTT.

This sequence joins TRBV11-2 and TRBJ1-5, with TRBD1 matching over 9 bases. CDR1 and CDR2 (germline): SGHAT, FQNNGV. CDR3 length: 15 residues. V shed 5 bases, J shed 6 bases, and the junction held 8 bases outside the gene matches. CDR3: CASSTTGGTGQPQHF. As DNA, the CDR3 is TGTGCCAGCAGCACGACAGGGGGAACAGGTCAGCCCCAGCATTTT.

The gene calls are TRBV5-1 and TRBJ2-2, with 8 bases identical to TRBD1. Germline CDR1 and CDR2: SGHRS and YFSETQ. This CDR3 contains 16 residues. Trimming removed 4 bases from V and 6 bases from J; junction bases left unmatched: 11. CDR3 in DNA: TGCGCCAGCAGCCCAGGGCAGGGGGCTTTGGCCGGGGAGCTGTTTTTT. Protein product: CASSPGQGALAGELFF.

The chain is built from TRBV6-5 and TRBJ2-1; 10 nucleotides match TRBD2. J gave up 7 bases and V 3 bases, and 6 bases lay outside the gene matches. Germline assignment: CDR1 MNHEY and CDR2 SVGAGI. This CDR3 region has 15 residues. The CDR3 DNA follows: TGTGCCAGCAGTTATGCTAGCGGGGGAGATAATGAGCAGTTCTTC. It specifies CASSYASGGDNEQFF.

Notes on this clone: The identical CDR3 is also encoded by other nucleotide sequences in the sample. The V and J genes are TRBV9 and TRBJ2-7; tentatively, D is TRBD2 (5 bases). Germline V gene lookup returns CDR1 SGDLS and CDR2 YYNGEE. V was trimmed by 0 bases and J by 3 bases, leaving 7 bases between them. The CDR3 is 13 residues long. The DNA for the CDR3 is TGTGCCAGCAGCGTAGGGGCGGGCTACGAGCAGTACTTC. Its protein is CASSVGAGYEQYF. Full variable domain (missing parts from reference TRBV9 and TRBJ2-7): DSGVTQTPKHLITATGQRVTLRCSPRSGDLSVYWYQQSLDQGLQFLIQYYNGEERAKGNILERFSAQQFPDLHSELNLSSLELGDSALYFCASSVGAGYEQYFGPGTRLTVT.

The CDR3 DNA follows: TGCAGCGGACGGGAGAGCCCGACTGAAGCTTTCTTT. Its translation: CSGRESPTEAFF. The chain is built from TRBV29-1 and TRBJ1-1; D uncertain. The CDR3 has 12 residues. CDR1 is SQVTM and CDR2 is ANQGSEA in the germline V gene. V was shortened by 7 bases and J by 5 bases, with 14 bases between the two germline ends.

The CDR3 nucleotides read TGTGCCAGTAGTCCTCACAGGGTTCAGCCCCAGCATTTT. Translation: CASSPHRVQPQHF. This rearrangement joins TRBV19 to TRBJ1-5; D perhaps matches TRBD1 (6 bases). Trimming took off 5 bases at V and 6 bases at J, with 11 bases between the two ends. The CDR3 has 13 amino acids. CDR1 and CDR2 from the germline V gene are LNHDA and SQIVND (reference sequence).

The chain's CDR3 is CASSPQIVTGEDTQYF. The CDR3 DNA is TGCGCCAGCAGCCCTCAAATCGTAACAGGGGAAGATACGCAGTATTTT. V gene TRBV4-3 combines with J gene TRBJ2-3; TRBD1 matches 7 bases. Germline V lookup: CDR1 LGHNA, CDR2 YSLEER. V dropped 4 bases and J dropped 5; count of bases not matched to a gene: 12. The CDR3 runs 16 residues.

The chain combines TRBV11-2 with TRBJ2-7, with 8 bases identical to TRBD2. CDR3 size: 14 residues. The ends lost 5 bases at V and 2 bases at J; junction bases unmatched: 5. CDR1 is SGHAT and CDR2 is FQNNGV in the germline V gene. This chain's CDR3 is CASSPGGDPYEQYF. The CDR3 DNA reads TGTGCCAGCAGCCCCGGGGGGGACCCCTACGAGCAGTACTTC.

The chain carries TRBV7-5 and TRBJ1-2; the D call of TRBD1 is as the table states it, not checked on the DNA. TRBV7-5 is recorded as a pseudogene. This CDR3 is 15 amino acids long. CDR3 sequence reads: CARRIPGGDNYGYTF. The CDR3 coding sequence is TGTGCCAGAAGGATCCCAGGGGGCGATAACTATGGCTACACCTTC.

With respect to this clone: Other DNA sequences in the sample encode the same CDR3. The V and J genes are TRBV12-3 or TRBV12-4 and TRBJ1-1; D call uncertain. The V end lost 3 bases, the J end lost 4 bases, and 3 bases lay between the germline ends. The CDR3 is 11 amino acids. This CDR3 is CASSFRTEAFF. CDR3 DNA: TGTGCCAGCAGTTTTCGCACTGAAGCTTTCTTT.

CDR3: CASRPDRGSHDEKLFF. The CDR3, as DNA: TGTGCCAGCAGACCCGACAGGGGGAGTCACGATGAAAAACTGTTTTTT. The J gene is TRBJ1-4, the V gene TRBV2, with TRBD1 matching over 9 bases. The V gene's germline CDR1 is SNHLY and CDR2 FYNNEI. This CDR3 region has 16 residues. J lost 6 bases, V lost 6 bases, and 11 bases had no gene match.

This clone was seen a single time. This chain connects TRBV2 to TRBJ2-3, with 9 bases identical to TRBD2. The CDR3 length is 15 residues. Losses at the gene ends were 1 base for V and 5 bases for J; bases not matched to a gene: 4. Germline lookup yields CDR1 SNHLY and CDR2 FYNNEI. DNA of the CDR3: TGTGCCAGCAGTGAAGAGGGACTAGCCAGAGATACGCAGTATTTT. Translation: CASSEEGLARDTQYF.

The V gene is TRBV5-4, the J gene TRBJ2-7, with 8 bases fitting TRBD1. In germline, CDR1 is SGHNT, CDR2 YYREEE (reference sequence). Trimming cost V 3 bases and J 5 bases; bases outside gene matches: 4. This CDR3 is built from 13 residues. The CDR3 spells CASSSPQGDEQYF. The CDR3 DNA reads TGTGCCAGCAGCTCCCCACAGGGGGACGAGCAGTACTTC.